These 32 T cell receptor beta chains originate from one sample sequenced in a study of Ad26.COV2.S vaccination and SARS-CoV-2 variants. The treatment here: around 19 received Ad26.COV2.S at low or high dose, single or two shots; 5 received placebo; per-sample allocation not given. Repertoires come from day 63 after the first vaccine or placebo injection. Clones were sequenced by immunoSEQ multiplex PCR, and TCRdb holds only the in-frame ones, with some missing. The sample lists hundreds of thousands of clones; 80% to 90% were seen once. The source was peripheral blood, collected in a trial of Ad26.COV2.S vaccine versus placebo. These TCRs come from a person between 18 and 65 years old who received the Ad26.COV2.S COVID-19 vaccine or a placebo.

The J gene is TRBJ1-2, the V gene TRBV5-1, with D perhaps matching TRBD1 (5 bases). The germline CDR1 and CDR2 sequences are SGHRS and YFSETQ. The CDR3 length is 14 residues. The ends were cut back, 4 bases at V and 7 bases at J, with 17 bases in the middle. The CDR3 DNA is TGCGCCAGCAGCCGGCCCTCCCAGGGAGGTGGCTACACCTTC. Translating it yields CASSRPSQGGGYTF.

This chain connects TRBV3-1 (or the pseudogene TRBV3-2) to TRBJ2-5; D unresolved. The V end lost 0 bases, the J end lost 7 bases, and 6 bases lay between the germline ends. This CDR3 has 12 amino acids. Germline-derived CDR1 and CDR2 are LGHDT and YNNKEL (reference sequence). The CDR3 DNA follows: TGTGCCAGCAGCCAAGATCGAGGGACCCAGTACTTC. Translated: CASSQDRGTQYF.

This clone has more than one count but fewer than ten. The chain employs TRBV18 and TRBJ2-2; unclear D gene. Per germline, CDR1 KGHSH and CDR2 LQKENI. The V end was cut by 3 bases, the J end by 5 bases, with 7 bases between. The CDR3 is 13 residues long. The CDR3 nucleotides read TGTGCCAGCTCACCCTTGGAAACCGGGGAGCTGTTTTTT. Protein: CASSPLETGELFF.

This chain joins TRBV10-3 and TRBJ1-1, with D possibly being TRBD1 (5 bases). CDR1 and CDR2 (germline): ENHRY, SYGVKD. The V and J ends lost 0 bases and 2 bases respectively, with 22 bases between them. CDR3 length: 19 amino acids. Here the CDR3 reads CAISESGLPGEDSNTEAFF. CDR3 DNA: TGTGCCATCAGTGAGTCAGGCCTCCCGGGGGAAGACAGTAACACTGAAGCTTTCTTT.

The gene calls are TRBV3-1 (or the pseudogene TRBV3-2) and TRBJ2-3, with D maybe TRBD2 (5 bases). The CDR3 extends over 13 amino acids. The germline V and J ends were trimmed by 4 bases and 0 bases, with 5 bases remaining between them. Germline CDR1 LGHDT, CDR2 YNNKEL (reference sequence). Here the CDR3 DNA reads TGTGCCAGCAGCCCGGGGAGCACAGATACGCAGTATTTT. This translates into CASSPGSTDTQYF.

The gene calls are TRBV6-5 and TRBJ2-7, with D perhaps TRBD1 or TRBD2 (5 bases each). Germline values: CDR1 MNHEY, CDR2 SVGAGI. This CDR3 is built from 14 residues. With 5 bases removed from V and 3 bases from J, the gap between germline ends came to 14 bases. CDR3: CASSRDEVNYEQYF. CDR3 sequence (DNA): TGTGCCAGCAGTCGGGACGAAGTAAACTACGAGCAGTACTTC.

The chain's CDR3 is CASSLGQGGYNEQFF. The DNA for the CDR3 is TGTGCCAGCAGCTTAGGTCAGGGGGGATACAATGAGCAGTTCTTC. The chain uses TRBV7-9 and TRBJ2-1; the D gene is possibly TRBD1 (7 bases). There are 15 residues in the CDR3. The germline V gene has CDR1 SEHNR and CDR2 FQNEAQ (reference sequence). V lost 1 base and J lost 4, with 11 bases in between.

This clone has only a few counts. The J gene is TRBJ1-1, the V gene TRBV10-1, with D possibly being TRBD1 (5 bases). The length of the CDR3 is 13 residues. The ends were cut back, 9 bases at V and 4 bases at J, with 15 bases in the middle. Germline values: CDR1 WNHNN, CDR2 SYGVQD (reference sequence). CDR3 in DNA: TGCGCCAGTAGCCGGGGTAGGGGCACTGAAGCTTTCTTT. Translation gives CASSRGRGTEAFF.

This clone was found a few times. The chain has TRBV11-1 and TRBJ2-1; 8 bases agree with TRBD1. Germline values: CDR1 SGHAT, CDR2 FQDESV (reference sequence). The CDR3 is 14 amino acids. With V trimmed by 5 bases and J by 7 bases, 7 bases remained unmatched. Here the CDR3 reads CASSRGRTGNEQFF. Here the CDR3 DNA reads TGTGCCAGCAGCCGCGGAAGGACAGGGAATGAGCAGTTCTTC.

This chain links TRBV12-3 or TRBV12-4 with TRBJ2-1; D tentatively reads TRBD1 or TRBD2 (5 bases each). Trimming removed 3 bases from V and 7 bases from J, with 10 bases in between. This CDR3 spans 13 amino acids. The CDR3 protein is CASSFGDRNEQFF. The CDR3 DNA sequence: TGTGCCAGCAGTTTTGGGGACCGGAATGAGCAGTTCTTC.

The chain is built from TRBV11-2 and TRBJ2-7, with TRBD1 matching 10 bases. CDR1 and CDR2 (germline): SGHAT, FQNNGV. After removal of 3 bases from V and 7 bases from J, the junction contained 12 bases not matched to a gene. The CDR3 covers 16 residues. This CDR3 reads CASSFSGGTGVREQYF. In DNA, the CDR3 is TGTGCCAGCAGCTTCTCCGGAGGGACAGGGGTGCGGGAGCAGTACTTC.

J is TRBJ1-1 and V is TRBV4-2; D is unresolved. The CDR3 is made up of 11 amino acids. The V end lost 1 base, the J end lost 11 bases, and 8 bases lay between the germline ends. Germline-derived CDR1 and CDR2 are LGHNA and YNFKEQ. The CDR3 nucleotides read TGTGCCAGCAGCCAAGCGGAGCGGGCTTTCTTT. Protein: CASSQAERAFF.

The J gene is TRBJ1-6, the V gene TRBV6-2 or TRBV6-3, with D uncertain. Germline V gives CDR1 MNHEY, CDR2 SVGEGT. V dropped 2 bases and J dropped 7 bases, with 0 bases sitting between them. This CDR3 contains 11 residues. CDR3 DNA: TGTGCCAGCAGTTACAATTCACCCCTCCACTTT. It codes for CASSYNSPLHF.

The CDR3 sequence: CASSLEGLNQPQHF. The CDR3 nucleotides read TGTGCCAGCAGCTTGGAGGGGCTGAATCAGCCCCAGCATTTT. V gene TRBV5-4 combines with J gene TRBJ1-5; D may be TRBD1 (5 bases). This CDR3 contains 14 residues. Between the trimmed V and J ends, which lost 0 bases and 4 bases, there was a span of 8 bases. Germline CDR1 reads SGHNT; CDR2 reads YYREEE (reference sequence).

The chain links TRBV5-4 to TRBJ2-3, with 9 nucleotides matching TRBD2. J was trimmed by 4 bases and V by 2 bases; bases with no gene match: 5. The CDR3 is made up of 15 amino acids. Looked up from germline, CDR1 is SGHNT and CDR2 is YYREEE (reference sequence). CDR3 sequence: CASSLRLAAADTQYF. CDR3 nucleotides: TGTGCCAGCAGCTTAAGACTAGCGGCTGCAGATACGCAGTATTTT.

This sequence joins TRBV6-2 or TRBV6-3 and TRBJ2-4, with 10 bases identical to TRBD1. This CDR3 has 16 residues. Per the germline V gene, CDR1 is MNHEY and CDR2 is SVGEGT. The ends lost 0 bases at V and 8 bases at J; junction bases unmatched: 7. The CDR3 spells CASSYSVGTGEDIQYF. CDR3 DNA sequence: TGTGCCAGCAGTTACTCTGTCGGGACAGGGGAGGACATTCAGTACTTC.

V and J are TRBV15 and TRBJ1-1, with D possibly being TRBD1 (5 bases). This CDR3 is 15 amino acids long. V shed 0 bases and J shed 1 base, with 9 bases lying between them. Germline V gene lookup returns CDR1 LNHNV and CDR2 YYDKDF (reference sequence). The CDR3 DNA is TGTGCCACCAGCAGAGAAAAGGGACCGAACACTGAAGCTTTCTTT. This translates into CATSREKGPNTEAFF.

This clone was seen only a few times. The rearrangement links TRBV5-4 to TRBJ1-4, with a weak D call TRBD1 (5 bases). CDR3 length: 14 amino acids. Looked up from germline, CDR1 is SGHNT and CDR2 is YYREEE (reference sequence). V was trimmed by 4 bases and J by 4 bases, leaving 11 bases between them. The CDR3 sequence is CASSPGRNNEKLFF. The CDR3 DNA reads as TGTGCCAGCAGCCCGGGACGGAATAATGAAAAACTGTTTTTT.

The CDR3 DNA follows: TGTGCCAGCAACCTGGAGGGGGCAGCAGGTTACTATGGCTACACCTTC. Its protein product is CASNLEGAAGYYGYTF. The V gene is TRBV7-8, the J gene TRBJ1-2, with 7 nucleotides matching TRBD1. The V gene's germline CDR1 is SGHVS and CDR2 FQNEAQ. The length of the CDR3 is 16 residues. The V segment lost 7 bases and the J segment 3 bases; nucleotides outside the gene matches: 14.

The chain uses TRBV10-3 and TRBJ1-2; tentatively, D is TRBD1 (6 bases). Looked up from germline, CDR1 is ENHRY and CDR2 is SYGVKD. Trimming left V 7 bases short and J 3 bases short, with 15 bases between. CDR3 length: 14 residues. The DNA of the CDR3 is TGTGCCATCAACCCCAGGGGAGGGGACTATGGCTACACCTTC. Its translation: CAINPRGGDYGYTF.

This sequence joins TRBV7-9 and TRBJ1-1; D gene unclear. Germline V gene data show CDR1 as SEHNR and CDR2 as FQNEAQ (reference sequence). CDR3 length equals 16 residues. V dropped 5 bases and J dropped 1 base, with 17 bases sitting between them. CDR3 in amino acids: CASSLHRLAENTEAFF. DNA for the CDR3: TGTGCCAGCAGCCTCCATCGCCTCGCAGAGAACACTGAAGCTTTCTTT.

The chain employs TRBV10-3 and TRBJ2-5; D call uncertain. V dropped 0 bases and J dropped 5 bases, with 10 bases sitting between them. The germline V gene has CDR1 ENHRY and CDR2 SYGVKD. CDR3 length: 14 amino acids. This CDR3 is CAISESGPAETQYF. In DNA form, the CDR3 reads TGTGCCATCAGTGAGTCGGGCCCGGCGGAGACCCAGTACTTC.

The V and J genes are TRBV30 and TRBJ1-5; a possible D gene is TRBD1 (5 bases). The V gene's germline CDR1 is GTSNPN and CDR2 SVGIG (reference sequence). Trimming stripped 5 bases from V and 6 bases from J, with 17 bases between. CDR3 length equals 14 residues. The CDR3 loop is CAWDEAGGSQPQHF. The CDR3 DNA reads TGTGCCTGGGACGAGGCGGGGGGGAGTCAGCCCCAGCATTTT.

The chain joins TRBV19 to TRBJ1-5; D is perhaps TRBD1 (5 bases). Germline CDR1 and CDR2: LNHDA and SQIVND (reference sequence). This CDR3 spans 16 amino acids. V was cut by 5 bases and J by 0 bases, with 14 bases left in between. The DNA for the CDR3 is TGTGCCAGTAGTTCCCGGGGCCTCACTAGCAATCAGCCCCAGCATTTT. This translates into CASSSRGLTSNQPQHF.

This sequence joins TRBV11-2 and TRBJ2-7, with unresolved D. V was shortened by 0 bases and J by 5 bases, with 11 bases between the two germline ends. This CDR3 has 14 amino acids. The germline V gene encodes CDR1 SGHAT and CDR2 FQNNGV. Written as DNA, the CDR3 is TGTGCCAGCAGCTTAGAGCCCCGACATGACGAGCAGTACTTC. Amino acid sequence: CASSLEPRHDEQYF.

The V call is TRBV28, the J call TRBJ1-2, with a weak D call TRBD1 (5 bases). V was pared by 6 bases and J by 3 bases, with 14 bases between. The CDR3 length is 14 residues. The germline CDR1 and CDR2 sequences are MDHEN and SYDVKM. In nucleotides, the CDR3 is TGTGCCAGCAGCCCCCTAGGGGAGGACTATGGCTACACCTTC. It translates to CASSPLGEDYGYTF.

The rearrangement uses TRBV6-4 and TRBJ2-7, with 14 bases identical to TRBD2. V was pared by 7 bases and J by 9 bases, with 17 bases of the junction left unmatched. The germline gives CDR1 MRHNA, CDR2 SNTAGT. The CDR3 has 17 residues. The CDR3 DNA is TGTGCCAGCATGCCGAGGACTAGCGGGAGGTCCCCCCACGGGCAGTACTTC. Its translation is CASMPRTSGRSPHGQYF.

This CDR3 is CASSPVRQVNYGYTF. As DNA, the CDR3 is TGTGCCAGCTCACCGGTTCGCCAGGTCAACTATGGCTACACCTTC. The chain carries TRBV18 and TRBJ1-2; D not resolved. Germline V CDR1 and CDR2: KGHSH, LQKENI. V lost 3 bases and J 2 bases, leaving 13 bases between the germline ends. This CDR3 contains 15 residues. Drawing the rest from reference TRBV18 and TRBJ1-2, the complete variable domain is NAGVMQNPRHLVRRRGQEARLRCSPMKGHSHVYWYRQLPEEGLKFMVYLQKENIIDESGMPKERFSAEFPKEGPSILRIQQVVRGDSAAYFCASSPVRQVNYGYTFGSGTRLTVV.

The chain carries TRBV5-1 and TRBJ2-2, with D uncertain. CDR3 length equals 15 residues. V was cut by 7 bases and J by 4 bases, with 17 bases left in between. The V gene's germline CDR1 is SGHRS and CDR2 YFSETQ. CDR3 in DNA: TGCGCCAGCCGGGCCGATGGGCTGCGCACCGGGGAGCTGTTTTTT. Amino acids: CASRADGLRTGELFF.

V is TRBV5-5 and J is TRBJ2-7, with TRBD1 identical over 7 bases. After removal of 2 bases from V and 4 bases from J, the junction contained 6 bases not matched to a gene. CDR1 and CDR2 from the germline V gene are SGHKS and YYEKEE (reference sequence). The CDR3 loop spans 14 amino acids. CDR3 amino acids: CASSLETGQYEQYF. CDR3 nucleotides: TGTGCCAGCAGCTTAGAGACAGGGCAGTACGAGCAGTACTTC.

V gene TRBV19 combines with J gene TRBJ2-3, with 8 bases that match TRBD1. The CDR3 is 14 amino acids. Per the germline V gene, CDR1 is LNHDA and CDR2 is SQIVND (reference sequence). Trimming cost V 6 bases and J 9 bases; bases outside gene matches: 11. The DNA of the CDR3 is TGTGCCAGTAGCCCGGACAGGGCCCACTACACGCAGTATTTT. Translation: CASSPDRAHYTQYF.

The V and J genes are TRBV7-2 and TRBJ2-1; tentatively, D is TRBD1 or TRBD2 (5 bases each). V gave up 3 bases and J gave up 10 bases, with 16 bases separating them. Germline V gives CDR1 SGHTA, CDR2 FQGNSA. The CDR3 is made up of 14 amino acids. The CDR3 region has the DNA TGTGCCAGCAGCTTCCGAGGGGTAGGGGTGGAGCAGTTCTTC. It encodes CASSFRGVGVEQFF.